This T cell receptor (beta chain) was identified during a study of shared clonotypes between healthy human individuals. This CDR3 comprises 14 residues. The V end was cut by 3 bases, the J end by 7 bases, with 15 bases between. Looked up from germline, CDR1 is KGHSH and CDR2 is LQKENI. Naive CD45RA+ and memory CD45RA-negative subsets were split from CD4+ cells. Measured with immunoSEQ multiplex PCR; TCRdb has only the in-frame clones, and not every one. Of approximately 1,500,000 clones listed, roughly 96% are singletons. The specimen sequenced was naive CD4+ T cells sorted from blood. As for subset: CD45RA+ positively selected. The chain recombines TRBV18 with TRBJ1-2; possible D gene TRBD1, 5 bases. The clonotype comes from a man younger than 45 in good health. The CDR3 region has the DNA TGTGCCAGCTCACCTTTACAGGTTGAGGGTGGCTACACCTTC. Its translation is CASSPLQVEGGYTF.